These 32 T cell receptor beta chains came from one sample sequenced in a study of blood T cell repertoires in COVID-19. TCRdb keeps only in-frame clones here, not all; method: immunoSEQ multiplex PCR. This repertoire shows a few hundred thousand clones, 80% to 95% found once; its top ten account for 6.5% to 8%. The source material was peripheral blood. The receptors were sampled from a woman aged 25 to 45 with COVID-19, enrolled during active disease.

V is TRBV7-3 and J is TRBJ2-1, with 13 bases aligning to TRBD2. CDR1 SGHTA and CDR2 FQGTGA come from the germline V gene. This CDR3 region has 15 residues. V was clipped by 6 bases and J by 8 bases; unmatched bases: 7. In DNA, the CDR3 is TGTGCCAGCAGACTAGCGGGAGGGCCGAAGGATGAGCAGTTCTTC. Residues: CASRLAGGPKDEQFF.

This sequence joins TRBV10-3 and TRBJ1-1, with unresolved D. V lost 6 bases, J lost 4 bases, and 15 bases lay in between. The V gene's germline CDR1 is ENHRY and CDR2 SYGVKD. The CDR3 has 14 residues. DNA for the CDR3: TGTGCCATCAGACCGGGATCCTTATCCACTGAAGCTTTCTTT. Translation gives CAIRPGSLSTEAFF.

This chain links TRBV6-5 with TRBJ2-3; 10 positions agree with TRBD2. This CDR3 is 16 amino acids long. The germline gives CDR1 MNHEY, CDR2 SVGAGI. V shed 2 bases and J 0 bases; nucleotides not matched to a gene: 2. CDR3 protein: CASSYQTSGSTDTQYF. Written as DNA, the CDR3 is TGTGCCAGCAGTTACCAGACTAGCGGGAGCACAGATACGCAGTATTTT.

The V gene is TRBV30, the J gene TRBJ2-2, with TRBD1 matching 10 bases. Germline CDR1 reads GTSNPN; CDR2 reads SVGIG (reference sequence). Trimming at V came to 6 bases and at J to 3 bases, leaving 4 bases not matched to a gene. The CDR3 contains 14 residues. CDR3 sequence: CACTGTGDTGELFF. DNA of the CDR3: TGTGCCTGTACCGGGACAGGGGACACCGGGGAGCTGTTTTTT.

This clone was recorded only once. This chain links TRBV19 with TRBJ2-2, with 9 positions matching TRBD1. V was pared by 7 bases and J by 5 bases, with 11 bases of the junction left unmatched. The CDR3 is made up of 16 amino acids. The germline V gene has CDR1 LNHDA and CDR2 SQIVND (reference sequence). The CDR3, as DNA: TGTGCCAGTACCCCCCGCGGACAGGGGAGGACCGGGGAGCTGTTTTTT. Residues: CASTPRGQGRTGELFF.

The chain uses TRBV5-1 and TRBJ2-7, with D possibly being TRBD1 (6 bases). This CDR3 is 15 amino acids long. V was shortened by 1 base and J by 3 bases, with 14 bases between the two germline ends. The germline gives CDR1 SGHRS, CDR2 YFSETQ. The CDR3 region is CASSLSYGDNYEQYF. CDR3 DNA sequence: TGCGCCAGCAGCTTGTCCTACGGGGACAACTACGAGCAGTACTTC.

V is TRBV19 and J is TRBJ2-1; 13 bases are a match to TRBD2. The ends lost 3 bases at V and 1 base at J; junction bases unmatched: 3. Germline V gene data show CDR1 as LNHDA and CDR2 as SQIVND (reference sequence). The CDR3 length is 17 residues. This CDR3 reads CASSIGLAGVSYNEQFF. DNA of the CDR3: TGTGCCAGTAGTATTGGACTAGCGGGAGTATCCTACAATGAGCAGTTCTTC. Based on the CDR3 plus reference TRBV19 and TRBJ2-1, the full variable domain is DGGITQSPKYLFRKEGQNVTLSCEQNLNHDAMYWYRQDPGQGLRLIYYSQIVNDFQKGDIAEGYSVSREKKESFPLTVTSAQKNPTAFYLCASSIGLAGVSYNEQFFGPGTRLTVL.

The chain uses TRBV24-1 and TRBJ1-2; the D gene is possibly TRBD1 (5 bases). CDR1 KGHDR and CDR2 SFDVKD come from the germline V gene. There are 14 residues in the CDR3. Trimming left V 2 bases short and J 8 bases short, with 14 bases between. The CDR3 coding sequence is TGTGCCACCAGTGATTCTTTCCTGGGGGGAGGCTACACCTTC. Translated, it gives CATSDSFLGGGYTF.

J is TRBJ2-2 and V is TRBV11-3; possible D gene TRBD2, 5 bases. V lost 5 bases and J 1 base, leaving 11 bases between the germline ends. The CDR3 is 15 residues long. CDR1 is SGHNT and CDR2 is YENEEA in the germline V gene. The CDR3 here is CASSAAAGNTGELFF. CDR3 DNA sequence: TGTGCCAGCAGCGCAGCGGCGGGGAACACCGGGGAGCTGTTTTTT.

The chain carries TRBV18 and TRBJ1-2; TRBD1 matches at 7 bases. This CDR3 contains 15 residues. The junction had 11 bases not matched to a gene; V was cut back by 3 bases and J by 7 bases. CDR1 and CDR2 (germline): KGHSH, LQKENI. CDR3 DNA: TGTGCCAGCTCACCCCCCGGGACAGAGGCGTCTGGCTACACCTTC. It translates to CASSPPGTEASGYTF.

J is TRBJ1-1 and V is TRBV25-1; 8 positions match TRBD1. Germline loops: CDR1 MGHDK, CDR2 SYGVNS. The ends lost 4 bases at V and 10 bases at J; junction bases unmatched: 8. The CDR3 has 13 residues. In nucleotides, the CDR3 is TGTGCCAGCAGTGTCTGGGGGACAGGTTCAGCTTTCTTT. This gives the protein CASSVWGTGSAFF. Drawing the rest from reference TRBV25-1 and TRBJ1-1, the complete variable domain is EADIYQTPRYLVIGTGKKITLECSQTMGHDKMYWYQQDPGMELHLIHYSYGVNSTEKGDLSSESTVSRIRTEHFPLTLESARPSHTSQYLCASSVWGTGSAFFGQGTRLTVV.

The gene calls are TRBV5-6 and TRBJ2-7, with 7 bases lining up with TRBD1. The length of the CDR3 is 14 residues. In germline, CDR1 is SGHDT, CDR2 YYEEEE. Trimming cost V 4 bases and J 3 bases; bases outside gene matches: 7. CDR3 sequence: CASSRTGANYEQYF. The CDR3 coding sequence is TGTGCCAGCAGCAGGACAGGTGCCAACTACGAGCAGTACTTC.

Only one count was recorded for this clone. The chain combines TRBV28 with TRBJ2-2, with TRBD2 identical over 11 bases. V lost 6 bases to trimming and J lost 9 bases; unmatched junction nucleotides: 3. Germline CDR1 is MDHEN and CDR2 is SYDVKM. The CDR3 has 13 residues. CDR3 residues: CASSASGRRELFF. CDR3 in DNA: TGTGCCAGCAGCGCTAGCGGGAGGCGGGAGCTGTTTTTT.

The chain links TRBV6-6 to TRBJ2-7; TRBD2 is a possible D gene (6 bases). V was pared by 7 bases and J by 0 bases, with 7 bases between. CDR1 is MNHNY and CDR2 is SVGAGI in the germline V gene (reference sequence). This CDR3 is built from 12 residues. The CDR3 coding sequence is TGTGCCAGCAAAGCGGGCTCCTACGAGCAGTACTTC. Translated: CASKAGSYEQYF.

The chain has TRBV5-5 and TRBJ2-7, with D perhaps TRBD2 (5 bases). The CDR3 is 11 amino acids. Germline V CDR1 and CDR2: SGHKS, YYEKEE (reference sequence). Trimming took 6 bases from V and 6 from J, leaving 10 bases between them. CDR3 DNA: TGTGCCAGCACCACTAGGCGCGAGCAGTACTTC. This translates into CASTTRREQYF.

The table lists this clone with a count of one. This chain uses TRBV2 with TRBJ2-7; the match to TRBD2 covers 10 bases. The germline V gene has CDR1 SNHLY and CDR2 FYNNEI. CDR3 size: 16 residues. V dropped 8 bases and J dropped 0; count of bases not matched to a gene: 10. The CDR3 region is CASQRPASGSSYEQYF. The CDR3 nucleotides are TGTGCCAGCCAACGACCAGCTAGCGGGAGCTCCTACGAGCAGTACTTC.

This sequence joins TRBV7-2 and TRBJ1-5, with 9 nucleotides matching TRBD1. Germline values: CDR1 SGHTA, CDR2 FQGNSA. Unmatched junction bases numbered 3, after V lost 5 bases and J lost 4 bases. The length of the CDR3 is 14 residues. CDR3 DNA sequence: TGTGCCAGCAGCCGGGACAGGGTAAATCAGCCCCAGCATTTT. Residues: CASSRDRVNQPQHF.

This clone was recorded once. The chain couples TRBV6-5 to TRBJ1-2, with TRBD1 matching over 9 bases. The CDR3 is made up of 13 amino acids. Germline assignment: CDR1 MNHEY and CDR2 SVGAGI. Losses at the gene ends were 6 bases for V and 7 bases for J; bases not matched to a gene: 6. CDR3 loop: CASRLDRGGGYTF. CDR3 in DNA: TGTGCCAGCAGGCTGGACAGGGGAGGTGGCTACACCTTC.

This chain uses TRBV28 with TRBJ2-1; the D gene is possibly TRBD2 (7 bases). The CDR3 contains 15 residues. Germline CDR1 MDHEN, CDR2 SYDVKM. With 6 bases removed from V and 4 bases from J, the gap between germline ends came to 16 bases. The CDR3 region is CASRGGASGYNEQFF. CDR3 bases: TGTGCCAGCAGGGGGGGCGCTAGCGGTTACAATGAGCAGTTCTTC.

The chain combines TRBV5-8 with TRBJ2-2; TRBD1 agrees at 7 bases. The trim removed 10 bases at V and 4 bases at J, leaving 13 bases unmatched. CDR1 SGHTS and CDR2 YDEGEE come from the germline V gene. This CDR3 contains 15 residues. The CDR3 sequence is CAGTARTAGTGELFF. The CDR3 nucleotides are TGTGCCGGGACAGCCCGTACGGCGGGCACCGGGGAGCTGTTTTTT.

The chain couples TRBV10-2 to TRBJ1-2; TRBD1 is a possible D gene (5 bases). Germline loops: CDR1 WSHSY, CDR2 SAAADI. Trimming stripped 3 bases from V and 5 bases from J, with 7 bases between. The CDR3 length is 12 residues. CDR3 in DNA: TGCGCCAGCAGTGACACAGGTTATGGCTACACCTTC. Protein product: CASSDTGYGYTF.

This chain joins TRBV21-1 and TRBJ1-1. TRBV21-1 is a known pseudogene. The CDR3 loop spans 14 amino acids. In DNA, the CDR3 is TGTGCCAGCAGCAAGGAGGTCGTGAGTACTGAAGCTTTCTTT. Translated, it gives CASSKEVVSTEAFF.

CDR3 DNA: TGTGCCACCAGCAGAGATGGAAAGGAGAATTCACCCCTCCACTTT. This translates into CATSRDGKENSPLHF. This rearrangement joins TRBV15 to TRBJ1-6; D gene ambiguous. Germline-derived CDR1 and CDR2 are LNHNV and YYDKDF (reference sequence). V dropped 0 bases and J dropped 7 bases, with 10 bases sitting between them. This CDR3 is 15 amino acids long.

Only a few counts were recorded for this clone. This chain joins TRBV28 and TRBJ1-6; 7 positions match TRBD1. The V and J ends lost 5 bases and 8 bases, in that order; junction bases with no gene match: 15. Germline loops: CDR1 MDHEN, CDR2 SYDVKM. CDR3 size: 17 residues. CDR3 nucleotide sequence: TGTGCCAGCAGTCCCCTACGAGCGACAGGGTTTGATTCACCCCTCCACTTT. Protein sequence: CASSPLRATGFDSPLHF.

The V and J genes are TRBV7-3 and TRBJ2-1; 8 positions match TRBD2. The CDR3 runs 18 residues. Per germline, CDR1 SGHTA and CDR2 FQGTGA. The J segment lost 9 bases and the V segment lost 3 bases, leaving 19 bases of the junction unmatched. The CDR3 sequence is CASSFTASAGGLSGEQFF. In nucleotides, the CDR3 is TGTGCCAGCAGCTTTACCGCTAGCGCGGGAGGCCTCTCGGGTGAGCAGTTCTTC.

The chain combines TRBV4-1 with TRBJ2-4; 9 bases match TRBD2. V dropped 3 bases and J dropped 1; count of bases not matched to a gene: 4. There are 16 residues in the CDR3. Germline assignment: CDR1 MGHRA and CDR2 YSYEKL. CDR3 residues: CASSQAGGFAKNIQYF. The CDR3 nucleotides read TGCGCCAGCAGCCAGGCGGGAGGGTTTGCCAAAAACATTCAGTACTTC.

This chain uses TRBV5-1 with TRBJ1-1, with D perhaps TRBD1 (6 bases). This CDR3 spans 13 amino acids. CDR1 SGHRS and CDR2 YFSETQ come from the germline V gene. V was pared by 3 bases and J by 4 bases, with 10 bases between. The CDR3 spells CASSSGVGTEAFF. DNA for the CDR3: TGCGCCAGCAGCTCAGGGGTCGGCACTGAAGCTTTCTTT.

This clone was found a few times. The genes are TRBV4-2 and TRBJ2-3, with a tentative D call TRBD2 (6 bases). The CDR3 loop spans 15 amino acids. Germline V lookup: CDR1 LGHNA, CDR2 YNFKEQ. Trimming left V 1 base short and J 1 base short, with 9 bases between. For the CDR3, the DNA is TGTGCCAGCAGCCAAGGAGGGACTGGCACAGATACGCAGTATTTT. Its translation: CASSQGGTGTDTQYF.

The chain couples TRBV25-1 to TRBJ2-3; 9 nucleotides match TRBD2. Germline V gives CDR1 MGHDK, CDR2 SYGVNS. V shed 7 bases and J 3 bases; nucleotides not matched to a gene: 8. The CDR3 extends over 15 amino acids. The CDR3: CASTKAGGATDTQYF. The CDR3 DNA reads TGTGCCAGCACTAAGGCGGGGGGGGCAACAGATACGCAGTATTTT.

This clone is a singleton in its sample. V is TRBV18 and J is TRBJ1-6, with 9 nucleotides matching TRBD1. The CDR3 runs to 14 residues. V shed 2 bases and J 10 bases; nucleotides not matched to a gene: 3. Germline CDR1 reads KGHSH; CDR2 reads LQKENI. The CDR3 spells CASSPWTGESPLHF. In nucleotides, the CDR3 is TGTGCCAGCTCACCATGGACAGGGGAATCACCCCTCCACTTT.

V usage is TRBV14 and J usage is TRBJ2-1, with 7 nucleotides matching TRBD2. The V and J ends lost 1 base and 7 bases, in that order; junction bases with no gene match: 13. Germline CDR1 and CDR2: SGHDN and FVKESK. This CDR3 region has 17 residues. CDR3 sequence (DNA): TGTGCCAGCAGCCAAGGCTCGGCGGTCGCGGGAGTAAATGAGCAGTTCTTC. Amino acids: CASSQGSAVAGVNEQFF.

This chain joins TRBV21-1 and TRBJ2-7; the table gives TRBD1 as D, unverified against the DNA. TRBV21-1 constitutes a pseudogene. CDR3 length equals 13 residues. The chain's CDR3 is CASPGQGSYEQYF. DNA of the CDR3: TGTGCCAGCCCCGGACAGGGGTCGTACGAGCAGTACTTC.